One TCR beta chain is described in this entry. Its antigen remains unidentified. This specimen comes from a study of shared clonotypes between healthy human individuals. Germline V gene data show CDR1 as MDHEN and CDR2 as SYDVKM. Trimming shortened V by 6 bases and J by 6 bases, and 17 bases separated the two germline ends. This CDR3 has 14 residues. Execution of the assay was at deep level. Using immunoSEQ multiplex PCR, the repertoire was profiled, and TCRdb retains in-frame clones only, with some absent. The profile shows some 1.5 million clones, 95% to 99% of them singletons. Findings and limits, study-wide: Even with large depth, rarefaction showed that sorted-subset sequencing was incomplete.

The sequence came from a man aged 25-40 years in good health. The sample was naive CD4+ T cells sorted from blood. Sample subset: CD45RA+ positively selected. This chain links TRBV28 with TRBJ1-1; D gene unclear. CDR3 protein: CASSLDSSVAEAFF. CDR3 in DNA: TGTGCCAGCAGCCTGGACTCCTCGGTCGCTGAAGCTTTCTTT.